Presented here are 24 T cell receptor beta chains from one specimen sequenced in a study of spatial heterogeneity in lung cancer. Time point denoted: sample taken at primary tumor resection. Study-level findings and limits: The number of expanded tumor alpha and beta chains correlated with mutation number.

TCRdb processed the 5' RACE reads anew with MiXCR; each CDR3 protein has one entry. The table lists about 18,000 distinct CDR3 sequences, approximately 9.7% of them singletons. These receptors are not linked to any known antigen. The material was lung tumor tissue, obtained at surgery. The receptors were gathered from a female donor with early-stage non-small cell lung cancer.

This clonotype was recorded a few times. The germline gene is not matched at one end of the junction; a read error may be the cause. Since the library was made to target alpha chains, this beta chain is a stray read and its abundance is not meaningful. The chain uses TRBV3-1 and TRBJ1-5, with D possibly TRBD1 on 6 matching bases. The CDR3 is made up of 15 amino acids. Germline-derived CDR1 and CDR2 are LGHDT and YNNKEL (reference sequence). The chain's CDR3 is CANSQVRDTNQPQHF. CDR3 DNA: TGTGCCAACAGCCAAGTCCGGGACACCAATCAGCCCCAGCATTTT.

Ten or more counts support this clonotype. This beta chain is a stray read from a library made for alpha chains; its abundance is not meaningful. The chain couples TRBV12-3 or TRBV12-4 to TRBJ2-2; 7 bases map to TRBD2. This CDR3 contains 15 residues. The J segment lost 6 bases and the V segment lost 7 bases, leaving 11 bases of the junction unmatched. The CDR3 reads CASTDWGGNAGELFF. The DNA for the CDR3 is TGTGCCAGCACCGACTGGGGGGGTAACGCCGGGGAGCTGTTTTTT.

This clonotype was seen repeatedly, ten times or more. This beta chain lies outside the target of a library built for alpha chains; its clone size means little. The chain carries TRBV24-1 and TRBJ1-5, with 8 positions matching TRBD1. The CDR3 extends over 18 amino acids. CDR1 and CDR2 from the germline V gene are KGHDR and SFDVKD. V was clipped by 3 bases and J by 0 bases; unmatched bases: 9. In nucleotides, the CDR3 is TGTGCCACCAGTGATACGAAGGACAGGGCCACTAGCAATCAGCCCCAGCATTTT. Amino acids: CATSDTKDRATSNQPQHF.

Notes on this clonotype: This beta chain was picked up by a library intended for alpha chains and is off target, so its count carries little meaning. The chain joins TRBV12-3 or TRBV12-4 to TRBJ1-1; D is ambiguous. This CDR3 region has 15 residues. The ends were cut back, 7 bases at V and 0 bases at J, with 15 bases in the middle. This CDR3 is CASTSYKEMNTEAFF. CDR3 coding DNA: TGTGCCAGCACTTCTTATAAGGAGATGAACACTGAAGCTTTCTTT.

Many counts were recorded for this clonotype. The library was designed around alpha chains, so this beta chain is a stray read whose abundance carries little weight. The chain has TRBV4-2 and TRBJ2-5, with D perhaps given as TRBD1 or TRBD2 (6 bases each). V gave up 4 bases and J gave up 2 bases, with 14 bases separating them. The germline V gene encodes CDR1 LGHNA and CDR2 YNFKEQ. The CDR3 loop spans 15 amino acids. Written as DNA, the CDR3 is TGTGCCAGCAGCCCAAATAAGGGGGGTCAAGAGACCCAGTACTTC. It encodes CASSPNKGGQETQYF.

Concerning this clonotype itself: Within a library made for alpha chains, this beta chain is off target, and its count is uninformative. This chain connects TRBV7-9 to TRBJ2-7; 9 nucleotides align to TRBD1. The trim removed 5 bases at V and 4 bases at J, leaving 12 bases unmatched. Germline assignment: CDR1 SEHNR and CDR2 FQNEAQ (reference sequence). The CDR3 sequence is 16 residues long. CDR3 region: CASSISSGTGRYEQYF. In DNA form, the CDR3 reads TGTGCCAGCAGCATATCATCCGGGACAGGGCGATACGAGCAGTACTTC.

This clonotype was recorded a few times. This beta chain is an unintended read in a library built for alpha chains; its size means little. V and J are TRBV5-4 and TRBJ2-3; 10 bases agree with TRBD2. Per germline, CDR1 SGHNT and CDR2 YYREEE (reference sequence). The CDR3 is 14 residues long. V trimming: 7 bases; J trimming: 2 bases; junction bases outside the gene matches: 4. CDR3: CASAAGGYTDTQYF. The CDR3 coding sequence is TGTGCCAGCGCAGCGGGGGGGTACACAGATACGCAGTATTTT.

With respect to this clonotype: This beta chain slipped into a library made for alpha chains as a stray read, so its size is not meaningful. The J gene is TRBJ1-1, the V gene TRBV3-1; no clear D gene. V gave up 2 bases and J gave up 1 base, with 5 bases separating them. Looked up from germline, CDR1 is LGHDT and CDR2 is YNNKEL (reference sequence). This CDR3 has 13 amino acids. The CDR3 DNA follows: TGTGCCAGCAGCCAACCGGGGAACACTGAAGCTTTCTTT. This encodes CASSQPGNTEAFF.

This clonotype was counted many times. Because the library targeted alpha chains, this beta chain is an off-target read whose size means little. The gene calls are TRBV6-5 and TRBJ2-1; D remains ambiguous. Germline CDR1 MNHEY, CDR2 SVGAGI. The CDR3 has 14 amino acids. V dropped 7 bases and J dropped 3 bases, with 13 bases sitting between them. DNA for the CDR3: TGTGCCAGCAAATTGGCGCAGAACTACAATGAGCAGTTCTTC. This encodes CASKLAQNYNEQFF.

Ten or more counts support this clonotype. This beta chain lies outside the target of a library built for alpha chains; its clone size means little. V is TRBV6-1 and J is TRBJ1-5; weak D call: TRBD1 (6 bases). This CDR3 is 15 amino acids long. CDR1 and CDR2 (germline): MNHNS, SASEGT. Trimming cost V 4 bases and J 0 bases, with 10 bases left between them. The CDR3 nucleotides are TGTGCCAGCAGTGGGCAGGGGTTTAGCAATCAGCCCCAGCATTTT. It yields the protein CASSGQGFSNQPQHF.

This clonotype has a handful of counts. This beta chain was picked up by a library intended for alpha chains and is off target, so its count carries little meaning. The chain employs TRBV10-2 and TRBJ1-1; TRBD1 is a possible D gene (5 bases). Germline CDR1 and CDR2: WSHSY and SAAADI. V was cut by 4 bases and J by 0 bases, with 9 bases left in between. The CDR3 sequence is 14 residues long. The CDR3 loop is CASSVPGLNTEAFF. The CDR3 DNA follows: TGCGCCAGCAGTGTCCCGGGGCTGAACACTGAAGCTTTCTTT.

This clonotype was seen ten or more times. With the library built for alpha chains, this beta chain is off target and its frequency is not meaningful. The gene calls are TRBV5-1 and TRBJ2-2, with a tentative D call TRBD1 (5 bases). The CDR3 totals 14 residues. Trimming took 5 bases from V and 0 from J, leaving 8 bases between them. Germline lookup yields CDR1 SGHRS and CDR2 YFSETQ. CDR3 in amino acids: CASRATANTGELFF. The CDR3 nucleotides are TGCGCCAGCAGGGCGACAGCGAACACCGGGGAGCTGTTTTTT.

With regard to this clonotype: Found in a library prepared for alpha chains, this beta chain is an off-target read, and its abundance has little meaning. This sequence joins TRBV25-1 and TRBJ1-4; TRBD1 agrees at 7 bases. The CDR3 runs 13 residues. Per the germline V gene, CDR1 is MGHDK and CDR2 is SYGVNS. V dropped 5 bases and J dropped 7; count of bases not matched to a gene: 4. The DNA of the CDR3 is TGTGCCAGCAGTACAGGGGAGGGTGAAAAACTGTTTTTT. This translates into CASSTGEGEKLFF.

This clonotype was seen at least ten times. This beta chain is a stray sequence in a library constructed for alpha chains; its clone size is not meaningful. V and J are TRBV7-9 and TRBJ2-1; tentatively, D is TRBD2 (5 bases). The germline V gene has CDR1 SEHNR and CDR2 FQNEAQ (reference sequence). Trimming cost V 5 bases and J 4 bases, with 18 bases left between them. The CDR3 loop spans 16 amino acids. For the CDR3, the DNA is TGTGCCAGCAGCAAAGGCCGGGGAGCTGAATACAATGAGCAGTTCTTC. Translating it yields CASSKGRGAEYNEQFF.

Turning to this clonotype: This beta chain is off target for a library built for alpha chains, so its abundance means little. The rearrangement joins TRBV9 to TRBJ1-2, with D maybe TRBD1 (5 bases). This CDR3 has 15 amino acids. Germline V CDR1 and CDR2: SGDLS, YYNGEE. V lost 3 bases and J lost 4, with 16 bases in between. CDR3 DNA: TGTGCCAGCAGCGCCCCAGGGAATGCCCTCTATGGCTACACCTTC. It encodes CASSAPGNALYGYTF.

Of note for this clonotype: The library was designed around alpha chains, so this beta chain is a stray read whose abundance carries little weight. The CDR3 coding sequence is TGTGCCAGCAGTCCCAAGCCCGGGACTAGCGGGCGTGTCTACAATGAGCAGTTCTTC. Translation: CASSPKPGTSGRVYNEQFF. This chain joins TRBV6-2 or TRBV6-3 and TRBJ2-1; 12 positions agree with TRBD2. The CDR3 is made up of 19 amino acids. With 5 bases clipped from V and 3 bases from J, the junction kept 14 bases outside the gene matches. The germline V gene has CDR1 MNHEY and CDR2 SVGEGT.

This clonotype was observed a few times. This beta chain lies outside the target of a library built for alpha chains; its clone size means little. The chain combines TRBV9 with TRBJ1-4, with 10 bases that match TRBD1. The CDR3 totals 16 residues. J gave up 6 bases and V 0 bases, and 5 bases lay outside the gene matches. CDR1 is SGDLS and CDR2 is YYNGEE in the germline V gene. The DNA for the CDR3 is TGTGCCAGCAGCGTAGGGACAGGGGGAGGTGATGAAAAACTGTTTTTT. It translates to CASSVGTGGGDEKLFF.

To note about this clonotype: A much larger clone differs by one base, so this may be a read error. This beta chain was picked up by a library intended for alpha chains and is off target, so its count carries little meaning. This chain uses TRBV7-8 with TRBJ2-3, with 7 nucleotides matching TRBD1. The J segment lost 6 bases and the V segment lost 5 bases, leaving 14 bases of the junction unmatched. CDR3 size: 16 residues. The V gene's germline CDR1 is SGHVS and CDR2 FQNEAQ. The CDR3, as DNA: TGTGCCAGCAGCCCCGTGATGGGGCAGGGGGTCGATACGCAGTATTTT. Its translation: CASSPVMGQGVDTQYF. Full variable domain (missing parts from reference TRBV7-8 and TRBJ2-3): GAGVSQSPRYKVAKRGQDVALRCDPISGHVSLFWYQQALGQGPEFLTYFQNEAQLDKSGLPSDRFFAERPEGSVSTLKIQRTQQEDSAVYLCASSPVMGQGVDTQYFGPGTRLTVL.

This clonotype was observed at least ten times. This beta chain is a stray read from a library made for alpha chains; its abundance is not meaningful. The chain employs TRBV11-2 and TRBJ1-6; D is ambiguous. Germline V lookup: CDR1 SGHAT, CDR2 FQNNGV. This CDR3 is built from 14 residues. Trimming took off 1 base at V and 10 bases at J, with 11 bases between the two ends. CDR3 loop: CASSLVLGDSPLHF. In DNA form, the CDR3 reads TGTGCCAGCAGCTTAGTGTTGGGAGACTCACCCCTCCACTTT.

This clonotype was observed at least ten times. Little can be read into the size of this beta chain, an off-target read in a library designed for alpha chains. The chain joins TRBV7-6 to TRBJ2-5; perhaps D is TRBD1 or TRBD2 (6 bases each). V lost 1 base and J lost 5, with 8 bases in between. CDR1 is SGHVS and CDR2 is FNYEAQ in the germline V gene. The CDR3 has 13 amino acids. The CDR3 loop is CASSLVGGETQYF. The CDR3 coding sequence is TGTGCCAGCAGCTTAGTAGGGGGGGAGACCCAGTACTTC.

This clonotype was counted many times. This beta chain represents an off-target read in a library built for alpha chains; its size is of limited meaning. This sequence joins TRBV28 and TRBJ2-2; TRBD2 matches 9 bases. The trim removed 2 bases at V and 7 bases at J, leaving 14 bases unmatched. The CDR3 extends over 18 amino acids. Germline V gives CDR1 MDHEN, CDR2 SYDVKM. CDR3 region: CASSLRTHSGGGGGELFF. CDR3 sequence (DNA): TGTGCCAGCAGTTTAAGGACCCATAGCGGGGGCGGAGGCGGGGAGCTGTTTTTT.

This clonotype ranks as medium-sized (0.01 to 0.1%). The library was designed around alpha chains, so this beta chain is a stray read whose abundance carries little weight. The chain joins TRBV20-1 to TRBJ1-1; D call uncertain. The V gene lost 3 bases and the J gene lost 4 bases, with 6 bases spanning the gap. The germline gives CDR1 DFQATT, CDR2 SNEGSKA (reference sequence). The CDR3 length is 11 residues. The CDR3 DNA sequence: TGCAGTGCTAGCTTAATCACTGAAGCTTTCTTT. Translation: CSASLITEAFF.

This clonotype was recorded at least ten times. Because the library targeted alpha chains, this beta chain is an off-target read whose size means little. The CDR3 DNA reads as TGTGCCAGTAGTATATTTGGAAAAGATACGCAGTATTTT. Amino acid sequence: CASSIFGKDTQYF. The rearrangement uses TRBV19 and TRBJ2-3, with no clear D. Germline CDR1 is LNHDA and CDR2 is SQIVND (reference sequence). The CDR3 length is 13 residues. V lost 2 bases and J lost 5, with 8 bases in between.

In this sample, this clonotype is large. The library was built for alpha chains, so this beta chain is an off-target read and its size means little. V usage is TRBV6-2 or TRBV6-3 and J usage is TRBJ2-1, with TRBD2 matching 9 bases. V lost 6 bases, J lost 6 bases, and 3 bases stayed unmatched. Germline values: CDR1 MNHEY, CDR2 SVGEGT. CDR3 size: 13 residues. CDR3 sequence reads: CASRGLAINEQFF. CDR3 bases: TGTGCCAGCAGGGGACTAGCTATCAATGAGCAGTTCTTC.